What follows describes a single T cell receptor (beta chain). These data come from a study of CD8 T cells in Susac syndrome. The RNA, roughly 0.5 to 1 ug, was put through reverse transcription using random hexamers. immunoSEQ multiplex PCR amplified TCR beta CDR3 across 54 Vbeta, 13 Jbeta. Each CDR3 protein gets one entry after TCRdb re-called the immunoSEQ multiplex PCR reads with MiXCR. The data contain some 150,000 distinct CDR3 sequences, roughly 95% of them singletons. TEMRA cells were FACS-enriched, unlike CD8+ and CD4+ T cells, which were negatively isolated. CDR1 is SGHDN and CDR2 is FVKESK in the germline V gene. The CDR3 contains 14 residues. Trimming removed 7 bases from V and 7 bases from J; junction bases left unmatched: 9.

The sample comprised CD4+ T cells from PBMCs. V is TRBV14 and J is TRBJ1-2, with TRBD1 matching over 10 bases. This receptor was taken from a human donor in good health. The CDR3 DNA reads TGTGCCAGCACTCGGGACAGGGGAAGCTCTGGCTACACCTTC. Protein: CASTRDRGSSGYTF.